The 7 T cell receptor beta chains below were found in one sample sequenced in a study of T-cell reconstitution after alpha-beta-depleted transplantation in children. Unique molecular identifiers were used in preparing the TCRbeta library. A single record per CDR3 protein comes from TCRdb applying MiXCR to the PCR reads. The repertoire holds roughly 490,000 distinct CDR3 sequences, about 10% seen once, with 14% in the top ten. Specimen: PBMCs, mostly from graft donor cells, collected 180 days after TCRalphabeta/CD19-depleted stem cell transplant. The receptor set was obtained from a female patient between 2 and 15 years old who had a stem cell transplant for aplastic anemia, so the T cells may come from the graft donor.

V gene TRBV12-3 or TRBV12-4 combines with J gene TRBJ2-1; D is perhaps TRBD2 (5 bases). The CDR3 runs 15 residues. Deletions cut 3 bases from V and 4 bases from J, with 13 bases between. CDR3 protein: CASSFAAARYNEQFF. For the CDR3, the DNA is TGTGCCAGCAGTTTCGCAGCGGCAAGGTACAATGAGCAGTTCTTC.

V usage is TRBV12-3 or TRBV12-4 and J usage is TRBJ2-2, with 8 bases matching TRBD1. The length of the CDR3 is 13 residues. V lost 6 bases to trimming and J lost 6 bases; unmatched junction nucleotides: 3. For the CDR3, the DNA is TGTGCCAGCAGGGAGACAGGGGCCGGGGAGCTGTTTTTT. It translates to CASRETGAGELFF.

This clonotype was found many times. For the CDR3, the DNA is TGTGCCACCGGGACCGCCTCCTACGAGCAGTACTTC. It encodes CATGTASYEQYF. This chain uses TRBV6-6 with TRBJ2-7; either TRBD1 or TRBD2 may fit D (5 bases each). The germline V gene has CDR1 MNHNY and CDR2 SVGAGI (reference sequence). The CDR3 is made up of 12 amino acids. The germline V and J ends were trimmed by 10 bases and 0 bases, with 10 bases remaining between them.

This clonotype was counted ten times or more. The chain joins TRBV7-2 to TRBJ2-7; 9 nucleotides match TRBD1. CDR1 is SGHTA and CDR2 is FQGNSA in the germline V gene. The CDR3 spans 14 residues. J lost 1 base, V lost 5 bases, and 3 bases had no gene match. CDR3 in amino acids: CASSTDRGSYEQYF. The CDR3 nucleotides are TGTGCCAGCAGCACCGACAGGGGGTCCTACGAGCAGTACTTC. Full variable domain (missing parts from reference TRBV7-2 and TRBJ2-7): GAGVSQSPSNKVTEKGKDVELRCDPISGHTALYWYRQSLGQGLEFLIYFQGNSAPDKSGLPSDRFSAERTGGSVSTLTIQRTQQEDSAVYLCASSTDRGSYEQYFGPGTRLTVT.

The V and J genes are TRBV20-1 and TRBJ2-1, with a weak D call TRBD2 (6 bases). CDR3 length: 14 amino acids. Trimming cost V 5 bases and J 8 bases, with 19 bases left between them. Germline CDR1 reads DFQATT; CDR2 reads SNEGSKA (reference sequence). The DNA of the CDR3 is TGCAGTGCTGGCCGGGACTCCCGGGGTGATGAGCAGTTCTTC. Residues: CSAGRDSRGDEQFF.

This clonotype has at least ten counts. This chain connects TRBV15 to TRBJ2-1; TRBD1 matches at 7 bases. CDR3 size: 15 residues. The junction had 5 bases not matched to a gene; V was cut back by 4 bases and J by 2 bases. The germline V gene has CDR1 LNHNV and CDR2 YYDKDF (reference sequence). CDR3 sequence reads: CATSKLQGPYNEQFF. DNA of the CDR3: TGTGCCACCAGCAAATTACAGGGGCCCTACAATGAGCAGTTCTTC.

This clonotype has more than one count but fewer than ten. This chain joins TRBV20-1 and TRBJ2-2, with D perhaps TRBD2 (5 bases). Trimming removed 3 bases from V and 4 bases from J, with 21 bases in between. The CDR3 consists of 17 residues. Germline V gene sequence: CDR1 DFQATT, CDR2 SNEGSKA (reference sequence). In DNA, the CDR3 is TGCAGTGCTAGCCCCCGGAGGAGGCTTTCCCCCACCGGGGAGCTGTTTTTT. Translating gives CSASPRRRLSPTGELFF.